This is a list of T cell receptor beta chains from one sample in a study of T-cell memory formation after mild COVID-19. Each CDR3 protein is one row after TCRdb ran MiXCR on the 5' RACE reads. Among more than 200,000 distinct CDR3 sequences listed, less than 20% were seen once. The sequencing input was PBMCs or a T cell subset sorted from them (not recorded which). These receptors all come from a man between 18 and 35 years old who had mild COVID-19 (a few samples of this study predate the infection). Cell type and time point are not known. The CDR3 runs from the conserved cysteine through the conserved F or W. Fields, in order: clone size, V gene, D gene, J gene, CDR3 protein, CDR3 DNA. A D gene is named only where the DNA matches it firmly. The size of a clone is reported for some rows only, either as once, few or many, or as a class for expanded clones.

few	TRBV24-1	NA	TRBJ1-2	CATSDESGRNYGYTF	TGTGCCACCAGTGATGAGTCAGGGAGGAACTATGGCTACACCTTC
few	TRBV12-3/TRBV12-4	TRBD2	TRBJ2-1	CASSKSLRLAGGAEQFF	TGTGCCAGCAGTAAGTCTCTGAGGCTAGCGGGGGGTGCTGAGCAGTTCTTC
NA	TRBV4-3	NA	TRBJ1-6	CASSQEPQGTLSSPLHF	TGCGCCAGCAGCCAAGAACCCCAAGGGACCCTTAGTTCACCCCTCCACTTT
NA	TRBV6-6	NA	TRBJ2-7	CASSYVETGHEQYF	TGTGCCAGCAGTTACGTTGAGACAGGCCACGAGCAGTACTTC
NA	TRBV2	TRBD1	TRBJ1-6	CASSQDREGNSPLHF	TGTGCCAGCAGTCAAGACAGGGAGGGAAATTCACCCCTCCACTTT
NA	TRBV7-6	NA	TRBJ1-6	CASSSNHNSPLHF	TGTGCCAGCAGCTCCAACCACAATTCACCCCTCCACTTT
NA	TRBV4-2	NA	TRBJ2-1	CASSQRLADYNEQFF	TGTGCCAGCAGCCAGCGACTGGCTGATTACAATGAGCAGTTCTTC
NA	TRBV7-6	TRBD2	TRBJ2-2	CAGGGMAGELFF	TGTGCCGGCGGGGGGATGGCCGGGGAGCTGTTTTTT
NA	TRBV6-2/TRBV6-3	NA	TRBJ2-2	CASSYQPGLGDGELFF	TGTGCCAGCAGTTACCAACCGGGACTGGGAGACGGGGAGCTGTTTTTT
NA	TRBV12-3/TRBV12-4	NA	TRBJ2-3	CASSFGRGDAVTQYF	TGTGCCAGCAGTTTTGGGAGAGGGGACGCAGTTACGCAGTATTTT
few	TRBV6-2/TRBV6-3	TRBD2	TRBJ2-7	CASSSAGGTYEQYF	TGTGCCAGCAGTTCCGCGGGGGGGACCTACGAGCAGTACTTC
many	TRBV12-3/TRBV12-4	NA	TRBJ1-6	CASSSTRGENSPLHF	TGTGCCAGCAGTTCCACCAGGGGTGAAAATTCACCCCTCCACTTT
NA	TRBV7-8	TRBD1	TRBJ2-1	CASSYRDSYNEQFF	TGTGCCAGCAGCTACCGGGACAGCTACAATGAGCAGTTCTTC
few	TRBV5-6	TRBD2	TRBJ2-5	CASSPAGGEETQYF	TGTGCCAGCAGCCCAGCGGGGGGCGAAGAGACCCAGTACTTC
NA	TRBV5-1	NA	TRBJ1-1	CASRRGGNTEAFF	TGCGCCAGCAGGAGGGGCGGGAACACTGAAGCTTTCTTT
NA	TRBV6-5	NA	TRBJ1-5	CASSSRDGGNQPQHF	TGTGCCAGCAGTTCCCGGGACGGAGGCAATCAGCCCCAGCATTTT
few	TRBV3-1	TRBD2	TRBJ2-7	CASSQGTSGGYEQYF	TGTGCCAGCAGCCAAGGGACTAGCGGGGGTTACGAGCAGTACTTC
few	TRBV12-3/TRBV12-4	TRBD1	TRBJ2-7	CASSGQVYEQYF	TGTGCCAGCAGTGGACAGGTTTACGAGCAGTACTTC
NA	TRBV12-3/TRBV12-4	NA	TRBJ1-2	CASSLSQGTSNGYTF	TGTGCCAGCAGTTTGTCACAGGGCACTTCTAATGGCTACACCTTC
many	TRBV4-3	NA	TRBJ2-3	CASSLQSLGGRDTQYF	TGCGCCAGCAGCCTTCAATCCTTGGGGGGCCGGGATACGCAGTATTTT
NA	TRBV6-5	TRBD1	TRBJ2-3	CASSFRGRAQYF	TGTGCCAGCAGTTTCAGGGGGCGTGCGCAGTATTTT
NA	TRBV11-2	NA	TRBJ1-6	CASSFQGPYNSPLHF	TGTGCCAGCAGCTTTCAGGGCCCGTATAATTCACCCCTCCACTTT
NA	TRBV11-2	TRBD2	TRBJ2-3	CASSPSAGTSRDTQYF	TGTGCCAGCAGTCCTTCCGCCGGGACTAGCCGAGATACGCAGTATTTT
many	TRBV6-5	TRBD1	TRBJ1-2	CASSETGGANYGYTF	TGTGCCAGCAGCGAGACAGGGGGCGCAAACTATGGCTACACCTTC
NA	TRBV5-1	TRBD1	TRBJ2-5	CASSSYGTGRGDQETQYF	TGCGCCAGCAGCTCGTATGGGACAGGGCGAGGGGACCAAGAGACCCAGTACTTC
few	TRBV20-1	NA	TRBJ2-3	CSARDPWGNTDTQYF	TGCAGTGCTAGGGACCCCTGGGGGAACACAGATACGCAGTATTTT
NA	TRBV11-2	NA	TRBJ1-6	CASSPSGGANNSPLHF	TGTGCCAGCAGCCCGTCGGGGGGGGCGAATAATTCACCCCTCCACTTT
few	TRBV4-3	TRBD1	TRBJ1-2	CASSQDTGVGYGYTF	TGCGCCAGCAGCCAAGATACAGGGGTGGGCTATGGCTACACCTTC
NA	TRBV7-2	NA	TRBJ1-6	CASSFDRLSASSYNSPLHF	TGTGCCAGCAGTTTTGACAGACTCTCCGCGAGCTCCTATAATTCACCCCTCCACTTT
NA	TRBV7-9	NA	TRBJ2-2	CASSPRQTGELFF	TGTGCCAGCAGCCCGAGGCAGACCGGGGAGCTGTTTTTT
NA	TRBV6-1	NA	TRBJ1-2	CASSEQALANYGYTF	TGTGCCAGCAGTGAACAGGCGCTAGCTAACTATGGCTACACCTTC
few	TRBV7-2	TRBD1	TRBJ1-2	CASSVQQGLANYGYTF	TGTGCCAGCAGCGTTCAACAGGGGTTAGCTAACTATGGCTACACCTTC
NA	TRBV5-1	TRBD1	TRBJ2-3	CASRWTGGETDTQYF	TGCGCCAGCAGATGGACAGGGGGCGAGACAGATACGCAGTATTTT
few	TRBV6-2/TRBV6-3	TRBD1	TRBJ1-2	CASSFRNFPGQPNYGYTF	TGTGCCAGCAGTTTCCGAAACTTCCCGGGACAGCCGAACTATGGCTACACCTTC
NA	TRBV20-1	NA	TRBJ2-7	CSAGGGTVSYEQYF	TGCAGTGCTGGAGGGGGGACAGTCTCCTACGAGCAGTACTTC
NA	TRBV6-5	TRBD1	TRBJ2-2	CASSYSYGTGAAGELFF	TGTGCCAGCAGTTACTCTTATGGGACAGGGGCGGCCGGGGAGCTGTTTTTT
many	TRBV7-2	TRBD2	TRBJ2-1	CASSMPAGLATNEQFF	TGTGCCAGCAGCATGCCGGCGGGACTAGCGACCAATGAGCAGTTCTTC
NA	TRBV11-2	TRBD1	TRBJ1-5	CASSLNSGGMGQPQHF	TGTGCCAGCAGCTTAAACTCAGGGGGCATGGGTCAGCCCCAGCATTTT
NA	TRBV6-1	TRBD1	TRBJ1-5	CASRGQQNQPQHF	TGTGCCAGCAGGGGACAGCAGAATCAGCCCCAGCATTTT
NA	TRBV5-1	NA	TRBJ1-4	CASSLPMGAGGKLFF	TGCGCCAGCAGCCTGCCTATGGGGGCTGGGGGAAAACTGTTTTTT
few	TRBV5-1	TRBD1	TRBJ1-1	CASRKTGGLNTEAFF	TGCGCCAGCAGGAAGACAGGGGGCTTGAACACTGAAGCTTTCTTT
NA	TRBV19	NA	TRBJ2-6	CASSSTLSGANVLTF	TGTGCCAGTAGTTCTACCCTATCTGGGGCCAACGTCCTGACTTTC
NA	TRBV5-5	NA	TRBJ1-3	CASSRREAGNTIYF	TGTGCCAGCAGCCGCAGGGAGGCCGGAAACACCATATATTTT
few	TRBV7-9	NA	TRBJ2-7	CASSLVDRLDEQYF	TGTGCCAGCAGCTTAGTAGACAGACTGGACGAGCAGTACTTC
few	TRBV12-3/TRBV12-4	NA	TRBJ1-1	CASSFWGPDEAFF	TGTGCCAGCAGTTTCTGGGGACCCGATGAAGCTTTCTTT
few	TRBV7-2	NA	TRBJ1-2	CASSIMGYGYTF	TGTGCCAGCAGTATAATGGGGTATGGCTACACCTTC
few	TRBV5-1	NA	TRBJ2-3	CASSLGQMSDTQYF	TGCGCCAGCAGCTTGGGACAGATGTCGGATACGCAGTATTTT
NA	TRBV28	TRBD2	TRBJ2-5	CASSLASSGGAQETQYF	TGTGCCAGCAGTTTGGCGTCTAGCGGGGGGGCACAAGAGACCCAGTACTTC
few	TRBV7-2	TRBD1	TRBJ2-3	CASSSGTGVPDTQYF	TGTGCCAGCAGCTCCGGGACAGGGGTTCCAGATACGCAGTATTTT
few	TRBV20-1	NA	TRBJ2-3	CSAERAPSDTQYF	TGCAGTGCTGAGCGGGCACCGTCGGATACGCAGTATTTT
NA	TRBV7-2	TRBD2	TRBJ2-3	CASSFAGGPTDTQYF	TGTGCCAGCAGCTTCGCGGGGGGGCCAACAGATACGCAGTATTTT
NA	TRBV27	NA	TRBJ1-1	CASSSPRGGMGLSEAFF	TGTGCCAGCAGTTCCCCGAGAGGGGGGATGGGCCTAAGTGAAGCTTTCTTT
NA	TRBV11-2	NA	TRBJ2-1	CASSPPDRVPYDGRTNEQFF	TGTGCCAGCAGCCCTCCGGACCGGGTGCCTTATGATGGACGAACCAATGAGCAGTTCTTC